This T cell receptor beta chain was obtained from a study of T cell responses to AZD1222 COVID-19 vaccine. General study points: Only 5 or 6 people who got AZD1222 tested seropositive at baseline. Reports say nearly half of spike-specific TCRs go after unmutated variant regions. A mostly white British donor set with more females was recruited, and clonal diversity was possibly underestimated. Receipt of two AZD1222 doses was followed by a rise in Spike-specific TCR breadth and depth.

Comment on this clone: Its specificity is not known.

Germline V lookup: CDR1 LNHDA, CDR2 SQIVND (reference sequence). Between the trimmed V and J ends, which lost 6 bases and 4 bases, there was a span of 10 bases. The CDR3 consists of 14 residues. Using immunoSEQ multiplex PCR, the repertoire was profiled, and TCRdb retains in-frame clones only, with some absent. The data contain approximately 180,000 clones, 75% to 95% of them singletons. The sequence was collected from an adult in good health. The sequencing here drew on peripheral blood, taken on day 0 of AZD1222 vaccination. The chain joins TRBV19 to TRBJ2-6; possibly TRBD2 for D (6 bases). The CDR3 spells CASREGMGANVLTF. The DNA of the CDR3 is TGTGCCAGTAGGGAGGGCATGGGGGCCAACGTCCTGACTTTC.